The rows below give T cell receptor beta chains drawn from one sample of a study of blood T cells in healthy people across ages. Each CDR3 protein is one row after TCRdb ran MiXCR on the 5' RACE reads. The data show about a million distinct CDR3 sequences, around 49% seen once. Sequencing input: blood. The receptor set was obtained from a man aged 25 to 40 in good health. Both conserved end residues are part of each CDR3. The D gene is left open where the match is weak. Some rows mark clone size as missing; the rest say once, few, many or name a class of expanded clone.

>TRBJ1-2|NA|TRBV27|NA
TGTGCCAGCAGTTTAACCGGGAGAGAGTTCTATGGCTACACCTTC
CASSLTGREFYGYTF
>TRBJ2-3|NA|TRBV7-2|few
TGTGCCAGCAGCCCCTATATGGGTACGCAGTATTTT
CASSPYMGTQYF
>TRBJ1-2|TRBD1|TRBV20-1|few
TGCAGTGCTAGACACTCCGGGACAGGGAGTTTTGGCTACACCTTC
CSARHSGTGSFGYTF
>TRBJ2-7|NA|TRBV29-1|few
TGCAGCGCCCACAGGGAAAAGATGGGCGAGCAGTACTTC
CSAHREKMGEQYF
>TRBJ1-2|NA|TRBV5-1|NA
TGCGCCAGCAGCTCCTCCTTGGATACCCTTTATGGCTACACCTTC
CASSSSLDTLYGYTF
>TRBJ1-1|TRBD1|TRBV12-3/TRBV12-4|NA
TGTGCCAGCAGGAATCAACAGGGGGGCCTCATGAACACTGAAGCTTTCTTT
CASRNQQGGLMNTEAFF
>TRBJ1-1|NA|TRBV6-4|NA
TGTGCCAGCAGTGACGCGCCCGGGGAAGGCACTGAAGCTTTCTTT
CASSDAPGEGTEAFF
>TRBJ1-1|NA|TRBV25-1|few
TGTGCCAGCAGTGAAGTCGGTGGGGGCTACACTGAAGCTTTCTTT
CASSEVGGGYTEAFF
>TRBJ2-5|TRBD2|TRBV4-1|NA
TGCGCCAGCAGCACTCTAGCGGGGCCGGAGACCCAGTACTTC
CASSTLAGPETQYF
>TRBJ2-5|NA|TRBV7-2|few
TGTGCCAGCAGCTTAGTGAGGTCACGGGGCGAGACCCAGTACTTC
CASSLVRSRGETQYF
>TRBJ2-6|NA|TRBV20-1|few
TGCAGTCCAGACATCCGCTCTGGGGCCAACGTCCTGACTTTC
CSPDIRSGANVLTF